This T cell receptor (beta chain) was recorded in a study of control samples from healthy donors and cancer patients. CDR3 length equals 16 residues. CDR1 and CDR2 (germline): SGHNT, YENEEA. J lost 8 bases, V lost 1 base, and 6 bases had no gene match. TCRdb's copy holds only in-frame clones and misses some; the assay was immunoSEQ multiplex PCR. The sample consists of 75,000 to 100,000 clones, approximately 92% of them appearing once. The chain links TRBV11-3 to TRBJ2-1; the match to TRBD2 covers 12 bases. Input material: blood. This receptor was taken from a human donor in good health. The donor label of this sample is uncertain. The CDR3 nucleotides read TGTGCCAGCAGCTTAGGGCTAGCGGGGGGGCAGGATGAGCAGTTCTTC. This codes for CASSLGLAGGQDEQFF.